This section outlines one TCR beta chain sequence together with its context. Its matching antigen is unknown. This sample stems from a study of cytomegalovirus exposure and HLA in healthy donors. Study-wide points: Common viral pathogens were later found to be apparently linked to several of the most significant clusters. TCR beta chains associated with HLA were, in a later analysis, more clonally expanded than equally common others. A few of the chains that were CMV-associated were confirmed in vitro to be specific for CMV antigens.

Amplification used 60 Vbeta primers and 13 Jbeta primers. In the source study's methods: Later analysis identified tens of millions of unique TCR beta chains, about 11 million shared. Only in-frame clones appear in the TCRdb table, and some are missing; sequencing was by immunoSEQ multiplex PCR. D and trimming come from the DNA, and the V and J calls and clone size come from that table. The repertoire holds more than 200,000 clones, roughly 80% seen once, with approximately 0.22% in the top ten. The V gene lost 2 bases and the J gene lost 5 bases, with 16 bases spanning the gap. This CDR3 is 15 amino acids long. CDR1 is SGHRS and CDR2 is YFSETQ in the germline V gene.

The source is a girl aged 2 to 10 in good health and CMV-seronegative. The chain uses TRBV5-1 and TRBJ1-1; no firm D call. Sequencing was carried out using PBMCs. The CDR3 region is CASSFVTGRETEAFF. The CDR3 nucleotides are TGCGCCAGCAGCTTCGTGACCGGCCGGGAGACTGAAGCTTTCTTT.